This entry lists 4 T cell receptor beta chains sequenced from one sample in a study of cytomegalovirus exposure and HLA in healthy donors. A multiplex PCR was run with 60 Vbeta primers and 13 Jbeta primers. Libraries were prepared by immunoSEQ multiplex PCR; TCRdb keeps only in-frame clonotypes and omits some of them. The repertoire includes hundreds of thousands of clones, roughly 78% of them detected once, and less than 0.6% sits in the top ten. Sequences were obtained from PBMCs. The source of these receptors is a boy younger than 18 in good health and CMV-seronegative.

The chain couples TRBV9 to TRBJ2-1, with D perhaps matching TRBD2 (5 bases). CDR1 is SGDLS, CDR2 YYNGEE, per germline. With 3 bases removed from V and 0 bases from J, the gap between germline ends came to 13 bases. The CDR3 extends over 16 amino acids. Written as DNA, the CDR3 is TGTGCCAGCAGCGCCGGGCTAGCAGGCTCCTACAATGAGCAGTTCTTC. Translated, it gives CASSAGLAGSYNEQFF.

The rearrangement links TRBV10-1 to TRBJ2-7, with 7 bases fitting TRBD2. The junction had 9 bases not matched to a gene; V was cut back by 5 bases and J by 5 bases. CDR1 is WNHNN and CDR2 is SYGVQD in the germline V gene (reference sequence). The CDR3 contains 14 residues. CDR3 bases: TGCGCCAGCAGTCCAGGACTAGGAATGGACGAGCAGTACTTC. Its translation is CASSPGLGMDEQYF.

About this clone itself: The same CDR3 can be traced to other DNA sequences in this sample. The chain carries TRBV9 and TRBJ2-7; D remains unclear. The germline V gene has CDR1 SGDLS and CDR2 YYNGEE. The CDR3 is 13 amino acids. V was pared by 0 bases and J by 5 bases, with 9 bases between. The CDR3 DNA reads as TGTGCCAGCAGCGTAGGGCTCGCGGACGAGCAGTACTTC. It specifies CASSVGLADEQYF.

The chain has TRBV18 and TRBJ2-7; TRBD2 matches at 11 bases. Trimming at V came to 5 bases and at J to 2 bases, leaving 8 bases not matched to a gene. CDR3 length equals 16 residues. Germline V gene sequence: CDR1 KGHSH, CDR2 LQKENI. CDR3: CASSAIAGGVTYEQYF. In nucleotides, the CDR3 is TGTGCCAGCTCAGCGATAGCGGGGGGGGTTACCTACGAGCAGTACTTC.